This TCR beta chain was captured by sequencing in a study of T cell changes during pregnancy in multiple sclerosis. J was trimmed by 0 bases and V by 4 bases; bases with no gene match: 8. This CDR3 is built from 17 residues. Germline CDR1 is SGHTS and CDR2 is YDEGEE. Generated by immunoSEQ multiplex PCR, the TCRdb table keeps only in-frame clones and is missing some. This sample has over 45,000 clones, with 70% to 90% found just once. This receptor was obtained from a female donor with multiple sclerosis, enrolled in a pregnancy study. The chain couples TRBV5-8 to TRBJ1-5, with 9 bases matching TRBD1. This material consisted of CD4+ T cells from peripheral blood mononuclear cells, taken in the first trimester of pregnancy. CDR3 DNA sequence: TGTGCCAGCAGCCAGACAGGGGGTTCCTCTAGCAATCAGCCCCAGCATTTT. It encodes CASSQTGGSSSNQPQHF. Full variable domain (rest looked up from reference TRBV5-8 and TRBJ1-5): EAGVTQSPTHLIKTRGQQATLRCSPISGHTSVYWYQQALGLGLQFLLWYDEGEERNRGNFPPRFSGRQFPNYSSELNVNALELEDSALYLCASSQTGGSSSNQPQHFGDGTRLSIL.